Listed below are T cell receptor beta chains from one sample, sequenced in a study of blood T cell repertoires in COVID-19. TCRdb keeps only in-frame clones here, not all; method: immunoSEQ multiplex PCR. The table lists approximately 440,000 clones, roughly 88% of them singletons. The sequenced sample was peripheral blood. The receptors come from a woman between 45 and 65 years old with COVID-19, enrolled during active disease. CDR3s include the opening cysteine and the closing phenylalanine or tryptophan. The D gene is left open where the match is weak.

d_call | v_call | cdr3_aa
TRBD2 | TRBV10-3 | CAISGGGLALSYNEQFF
TRBD1 | TRBV27 | CASIPPTGRAFF
. | TRBV5-1 | CASSLMTGGSGGELFF
TRBD2 | TRBV11-2 | CASSWGGTQYF
TRBD1 | TRBV5-1 | CASSRYTGDGELFF
TRBD2 | TRBV24-1 | CATSDLRASGANSDTQYF
TRBD1 | TRBV6-6 | CASSPPGQGYQPQHF
TRBD2 | TRBV10-3 | CAISDPTSGGSSSYNEQFF
. | TRBV19 | CAPRPGCHYEQYF
. | TRBV18 | CASSEQGNTEAFF
. | TRBV10-3 | CAIRPGFNYGYTF
TRBD2 | TRBV14 | CASSQVPLAGGPTDTQYF
TRBD1 | TRBV28 | CASRDRTGGAYQPQHF